This TCR beta chain stems from a study of regulatory T cells in long-lasting Graves disease. Study-level results: Relative to newly diagnosed Graves' patients, persistent ones had lower TCR diversity.

The table lists this clonotype with a few counts. Its antigen is unknown. V shed 3 bases and J shed 4 bases, with 6 bases lying between them. CDR3 length: 13 residues. CDR1 and CDR2 from the germline V gene are MRHNA and SNTAGT. Assembly of TCR beta libraries relied on iRepertoire HTBI primers together with Arm-PCR of CDR3 regions. TCRdb ran MiXCR on the multiplex PCR reads and lists one entry per CDR3 protein. The data contain some 230,000 distinct CDR3 sequences, around 19% of them singletons. Time point specified: newly diagnosed GD, antithyroid drugs for less than 3 months. PBMC-extracted RNA yielded the TCR library.

The material was peripheral blood mononuclear cells (PBMCs), obtained at new diagnosis, from a patient treated with antithyroid drugs. This TCR derives from a female donor with Graves disease. The chain couples TRBV6-4 to TRBJ2-2; D unclear. This CDR3 is CASSERATGELFF. CDR3 DNA: TGTGCCAGCAGTGAAAGGGCCACCGGGGAGCTGTTTTTT.